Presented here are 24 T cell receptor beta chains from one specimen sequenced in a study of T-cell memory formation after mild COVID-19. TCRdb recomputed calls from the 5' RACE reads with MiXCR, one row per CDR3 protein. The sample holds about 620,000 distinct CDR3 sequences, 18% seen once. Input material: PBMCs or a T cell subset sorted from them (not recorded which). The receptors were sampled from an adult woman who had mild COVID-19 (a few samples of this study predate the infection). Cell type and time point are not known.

This chain's CDR3 is CASRSDSYYGYTF. CDR3 nucleotide sequence: TGTGCCAGCAGGTCCGACAGCTACTATGGCTACACCTTC. The J gene is TRBJ1-2, the V gene TRBV12-3 or TRBV12-4; perhaps TRBD1 as D (5 bases). With 6 bases removed from V and 3 bases from J, the gap between germline ends came to 11 bases. This CDR3 comprises 13 residues.

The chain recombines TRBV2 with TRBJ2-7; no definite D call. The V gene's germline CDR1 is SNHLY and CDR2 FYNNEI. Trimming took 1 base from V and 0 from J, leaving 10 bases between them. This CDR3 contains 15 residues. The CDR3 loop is CASSEEEISSYEQYF. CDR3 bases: TGTGCCAGCAGTGAAGAGGAGATTAGCTCCTACGAGCAGTACTTC.

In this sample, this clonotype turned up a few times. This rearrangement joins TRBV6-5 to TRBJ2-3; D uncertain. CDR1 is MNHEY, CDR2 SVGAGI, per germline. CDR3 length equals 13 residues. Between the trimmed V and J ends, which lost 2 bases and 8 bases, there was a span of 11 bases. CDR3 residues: CASSYPPVGTQYF. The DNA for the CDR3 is TGTGCCAGCAGTTACCCCCCGGTGGGTACGCAGTATTTT.

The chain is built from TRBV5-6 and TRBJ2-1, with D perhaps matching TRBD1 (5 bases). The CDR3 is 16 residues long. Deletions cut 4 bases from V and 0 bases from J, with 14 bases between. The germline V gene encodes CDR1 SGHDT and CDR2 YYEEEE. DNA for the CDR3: TGTGCCAGCAGCAGGACGACAGCTAGCTCCTACAATGAGCAGTTCTTC. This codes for CASSRTTASSYNEQFF.

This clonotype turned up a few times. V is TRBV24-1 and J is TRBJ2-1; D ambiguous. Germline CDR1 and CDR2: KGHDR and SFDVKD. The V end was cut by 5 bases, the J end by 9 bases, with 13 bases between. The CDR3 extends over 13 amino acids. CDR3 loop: CATSVHESGEQFF. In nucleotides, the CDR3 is TGTGCCACCAGTGTCCACGAGTCGGGTGAGCAGTTCTTC.

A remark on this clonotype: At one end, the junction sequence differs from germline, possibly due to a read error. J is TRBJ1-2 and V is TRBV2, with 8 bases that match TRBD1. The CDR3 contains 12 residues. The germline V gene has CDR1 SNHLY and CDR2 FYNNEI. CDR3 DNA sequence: TGCGGGTCGACAGGGGTGAACTATGGCTACACCTTC. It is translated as CGSTGVNYGYTF.

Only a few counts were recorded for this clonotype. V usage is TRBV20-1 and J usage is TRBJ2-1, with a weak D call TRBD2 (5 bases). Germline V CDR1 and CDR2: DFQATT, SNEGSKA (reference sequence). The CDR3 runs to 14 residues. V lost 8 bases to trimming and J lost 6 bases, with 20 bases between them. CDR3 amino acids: CSTTPVARGNEQFF. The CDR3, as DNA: TGCAGTACCACCCCCGTAGCTCGGGGCAATGAGCAGTTCTTC.

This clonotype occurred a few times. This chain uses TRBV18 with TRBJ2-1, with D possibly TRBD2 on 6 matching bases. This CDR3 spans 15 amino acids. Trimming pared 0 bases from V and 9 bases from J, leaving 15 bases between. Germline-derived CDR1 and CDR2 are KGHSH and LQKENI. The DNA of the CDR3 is TGTGCCAGCTCACCACCCGAGGGAGGATTTGGTGAGCAGTTCTTC. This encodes CASSPPEGGFGEQFF.

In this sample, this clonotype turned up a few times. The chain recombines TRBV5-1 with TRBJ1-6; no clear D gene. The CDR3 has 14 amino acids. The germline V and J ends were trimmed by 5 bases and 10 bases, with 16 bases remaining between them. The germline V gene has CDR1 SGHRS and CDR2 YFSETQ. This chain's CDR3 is CASRRTPVDSPLHF. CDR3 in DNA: TGCGCCAGCAGGCGTACACCGGTAGACTCACCCCTCCACTTT.

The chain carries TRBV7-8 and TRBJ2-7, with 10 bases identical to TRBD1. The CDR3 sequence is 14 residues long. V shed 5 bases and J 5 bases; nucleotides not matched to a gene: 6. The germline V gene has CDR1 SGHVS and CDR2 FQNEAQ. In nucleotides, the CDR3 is TGTGCCAGCAGCCCCGGGACAGGGGCGGACGAGCAGTACTTC. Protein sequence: CASSPGTGADEQYF.

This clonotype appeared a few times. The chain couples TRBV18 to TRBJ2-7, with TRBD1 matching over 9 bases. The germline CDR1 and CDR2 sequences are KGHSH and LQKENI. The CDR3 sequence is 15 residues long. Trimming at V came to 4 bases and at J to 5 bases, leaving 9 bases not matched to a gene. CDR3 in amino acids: CASSLLGQGRDEQYF. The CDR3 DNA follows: TGTGCCAGCTCACTTCTTGGACAGGGGAGGGACGAGCAGTACTTC.

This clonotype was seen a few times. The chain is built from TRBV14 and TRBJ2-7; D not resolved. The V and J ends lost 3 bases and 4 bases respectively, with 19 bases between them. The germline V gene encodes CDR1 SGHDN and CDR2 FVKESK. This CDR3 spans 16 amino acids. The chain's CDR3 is CASSQIFEEKKYEQYF. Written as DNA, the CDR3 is TGTGCCAGCAGCCAGATTTTTGAAGAGAAGAAGTACGAGCAGTACTTC.

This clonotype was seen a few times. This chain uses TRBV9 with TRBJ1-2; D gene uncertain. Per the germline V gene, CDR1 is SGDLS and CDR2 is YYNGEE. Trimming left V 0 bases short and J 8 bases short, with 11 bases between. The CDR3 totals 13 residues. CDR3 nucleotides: TGTGCCAGCAGCGTAGAACCGGAGGGCGGCTACACCTTC. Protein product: CASSVEPEGGYTF.

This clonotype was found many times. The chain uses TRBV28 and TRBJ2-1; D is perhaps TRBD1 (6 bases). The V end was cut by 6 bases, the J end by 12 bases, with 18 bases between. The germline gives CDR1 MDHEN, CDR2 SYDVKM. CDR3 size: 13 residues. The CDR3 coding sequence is TGTGCCAGCAGCCAAGACAGGTCAAGGGGGCAGTTCTTC. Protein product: CASSQDRSRGQFF.

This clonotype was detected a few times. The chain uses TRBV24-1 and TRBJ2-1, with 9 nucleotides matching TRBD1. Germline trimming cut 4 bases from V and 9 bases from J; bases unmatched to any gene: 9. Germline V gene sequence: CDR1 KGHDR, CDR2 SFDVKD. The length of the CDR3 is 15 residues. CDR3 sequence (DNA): TGTGCCACCAGTGACCCTGGGACAGGGACTCGTGAGCAGTTCTTC. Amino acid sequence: CATSDPGTGTREQFF.

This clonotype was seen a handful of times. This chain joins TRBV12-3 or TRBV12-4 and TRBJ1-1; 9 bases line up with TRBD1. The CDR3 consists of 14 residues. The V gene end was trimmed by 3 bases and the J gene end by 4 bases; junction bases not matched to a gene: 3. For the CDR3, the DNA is TGTGCCAGCAGTTTTACAGGGGGCCTCACTGAAGCTTTCTTT. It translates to CASSFTGGLTEAFF.

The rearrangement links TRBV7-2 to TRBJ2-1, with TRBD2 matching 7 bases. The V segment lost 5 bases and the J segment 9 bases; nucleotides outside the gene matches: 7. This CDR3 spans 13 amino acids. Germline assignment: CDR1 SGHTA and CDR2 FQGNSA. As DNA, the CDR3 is TGTGCCAGCAGCCGGGGGGTCGGGATTGAGCAGTTCTTC. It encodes CASSRGVGIEQFF.

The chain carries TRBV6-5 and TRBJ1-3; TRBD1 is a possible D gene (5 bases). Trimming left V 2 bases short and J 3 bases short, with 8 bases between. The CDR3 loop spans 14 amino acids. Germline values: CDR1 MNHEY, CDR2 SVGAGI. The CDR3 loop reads CASSYIGGGNTIYF. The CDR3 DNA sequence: TGTGCCAGCAGTTACATCGGGGGTGGAAACACCATATATTTT.

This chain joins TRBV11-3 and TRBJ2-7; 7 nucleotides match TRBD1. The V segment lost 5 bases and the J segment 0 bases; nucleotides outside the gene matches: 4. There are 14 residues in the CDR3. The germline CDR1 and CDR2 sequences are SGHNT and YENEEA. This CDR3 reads CASSDRQGSYEQYF. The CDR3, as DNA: TGTGCCAGCAGCGACCGACAGGGCTCCTACGAGCAGTACTTC.

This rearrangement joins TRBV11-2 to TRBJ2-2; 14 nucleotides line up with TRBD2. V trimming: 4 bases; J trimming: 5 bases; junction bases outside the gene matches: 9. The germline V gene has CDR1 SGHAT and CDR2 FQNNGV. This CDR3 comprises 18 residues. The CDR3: CASSSRGTSGRGTGELFF. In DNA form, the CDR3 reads TGTGCCAGCAGCTCCCGGGGGACTAGCGGGAGAGGGACCGGGGAGCTGTTTTTT.

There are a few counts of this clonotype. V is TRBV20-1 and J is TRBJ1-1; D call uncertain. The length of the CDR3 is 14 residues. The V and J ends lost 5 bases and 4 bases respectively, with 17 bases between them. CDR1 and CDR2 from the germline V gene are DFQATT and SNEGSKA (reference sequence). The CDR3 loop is CSAPDRRVGTEAFF. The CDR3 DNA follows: TGCAGTGCTCCCGATCGGAGGGTAGGCACTGAAGCTTTCTTT.

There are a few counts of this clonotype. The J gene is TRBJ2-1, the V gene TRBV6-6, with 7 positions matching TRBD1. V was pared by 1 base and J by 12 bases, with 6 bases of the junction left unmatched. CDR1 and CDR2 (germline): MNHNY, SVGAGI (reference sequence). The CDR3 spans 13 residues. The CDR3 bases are TGTGCCAGCAGTTACTACGACAGGGTGGCGCAGTTCTTC. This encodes CASSYYDRVAQFF.

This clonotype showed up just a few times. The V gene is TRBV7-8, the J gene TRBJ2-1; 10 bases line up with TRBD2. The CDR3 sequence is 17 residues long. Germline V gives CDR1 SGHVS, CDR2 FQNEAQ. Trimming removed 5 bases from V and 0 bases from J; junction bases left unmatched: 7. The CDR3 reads CASSQSGRVLSYNEQFF. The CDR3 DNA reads TGTGCCAGCAGCCAGAGCGGGAGGGTCCTCTCCTACAATGAGCAGTTCTTC.

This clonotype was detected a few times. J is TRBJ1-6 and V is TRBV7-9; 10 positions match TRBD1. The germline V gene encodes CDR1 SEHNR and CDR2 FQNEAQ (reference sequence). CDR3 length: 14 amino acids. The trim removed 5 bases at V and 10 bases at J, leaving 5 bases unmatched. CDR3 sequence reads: CASSMTGGSSPLHF. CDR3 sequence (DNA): TGTGCCAGCAGCATGACAGGGGGCTCCTCACCCCTCCACTTT.